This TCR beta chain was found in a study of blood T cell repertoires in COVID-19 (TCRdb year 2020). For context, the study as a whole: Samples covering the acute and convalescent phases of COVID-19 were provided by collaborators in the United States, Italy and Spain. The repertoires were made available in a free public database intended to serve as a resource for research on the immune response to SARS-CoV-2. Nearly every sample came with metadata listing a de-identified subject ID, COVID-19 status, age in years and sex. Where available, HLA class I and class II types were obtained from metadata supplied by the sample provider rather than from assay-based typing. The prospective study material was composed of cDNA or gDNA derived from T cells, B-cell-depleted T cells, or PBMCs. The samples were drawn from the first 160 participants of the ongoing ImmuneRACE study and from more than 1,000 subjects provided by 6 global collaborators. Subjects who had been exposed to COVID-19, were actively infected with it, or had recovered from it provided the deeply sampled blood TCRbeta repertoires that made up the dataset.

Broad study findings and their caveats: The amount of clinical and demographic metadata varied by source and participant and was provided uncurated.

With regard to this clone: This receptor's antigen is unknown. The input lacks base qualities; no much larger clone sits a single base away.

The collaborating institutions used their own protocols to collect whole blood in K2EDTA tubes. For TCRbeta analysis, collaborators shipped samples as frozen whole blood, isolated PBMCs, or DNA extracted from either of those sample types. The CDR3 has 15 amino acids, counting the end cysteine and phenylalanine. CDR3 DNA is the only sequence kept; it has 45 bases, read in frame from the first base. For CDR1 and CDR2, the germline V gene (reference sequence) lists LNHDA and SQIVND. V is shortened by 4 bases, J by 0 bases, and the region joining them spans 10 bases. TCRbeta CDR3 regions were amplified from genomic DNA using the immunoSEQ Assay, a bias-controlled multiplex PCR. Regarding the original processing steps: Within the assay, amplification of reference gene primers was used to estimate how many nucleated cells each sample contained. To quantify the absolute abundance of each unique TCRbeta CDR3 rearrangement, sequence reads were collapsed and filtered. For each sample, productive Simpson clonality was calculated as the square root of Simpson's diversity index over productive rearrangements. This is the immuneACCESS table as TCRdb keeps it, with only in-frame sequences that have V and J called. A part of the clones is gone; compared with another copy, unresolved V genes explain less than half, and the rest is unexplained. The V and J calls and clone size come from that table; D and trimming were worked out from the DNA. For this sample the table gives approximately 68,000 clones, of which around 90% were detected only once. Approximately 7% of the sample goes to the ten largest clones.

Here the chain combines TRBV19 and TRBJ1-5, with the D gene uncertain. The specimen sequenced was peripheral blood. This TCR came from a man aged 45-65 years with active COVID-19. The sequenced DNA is TGTGCCAGTAGTAGGGGAGGGTATAGCAATCAGCCCCAGCATTTT. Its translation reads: CASSRGGYSNQPQHF.